This T cell receptor beta chain was captured by sequencing in a study of blood T cells in healthy people across ages (dated by TCRdb to 2015 to 2017). Study-wide context: In model experiments, template switching captured roughly one uniquely barcoded TCR beta cDNA molecule for every two T cells. Donors of different ages were randomly distributed across sequencing lanes to avoid experimental bias. Four age groups were formed from the donors: young (average roughly 15 years), middle-aged (roughly 38), aged (roughly 58) and long-lived (around 82). The study analyzed two additional independent replicas of 1 million unique cDNA reads from the same blood draw for two donors, one aged 18 to 30 and one aged 80 or older. Age-related changes in TCR beta repertoire diversity were measured in the study by deep sequencing normalized with unique cDNA molecular identifiers. Overall study outcomes, separate from this receptor: Estimates of total diversity based on one million sequenced T cells were considered lower bounds and underestimates. The long-lived group showed more naive CD4+ T cells, fewer expanded clones and increased TCR diversity than the aged group, suggesting age selection. Observed TCR beta diversity correlated strongly with the percentage of naive T cells measured by flow cytometry. The CMV infection status of donors was not known, potentially confounding age-related changes in expanded clonotypes. Observed TCR beta diversity per million T cells fell roughly linearly with age, and a significant reduction was already apparent by age roughly 40. Conclusive comparison of naive and antigen-experienced compartments was prevented by the profiling of bulk unsorted PBMCs.

The donors were about 40 Caucasian individuals from Russia, aged about 6 to 100 years, who were systemically healthy. About 10 milliliters of peripheral blood were collected from each donor into EDTA-treated Vacutainer tubes. Ficoll-Paque density-gradient centrifugation was used to isolate PBMCs, with at least 6.5 million per sample. Total RNA was extracted from PBMCs with Trizol reagent, with at least 5.5 micrograms obtained per sample. For every donor, an aliquot of PBMCs went through flow cytometry to measure the percentages of naive CD45RAhigh/CD27high T cells. CDR1 DFQATT and CDR2 SNEGSKA were looked up in the germline V gene (reference sequence). Including the terminal cysteine and phenylalanine, the CDR3 comprises 12 residues. CDR3 DNA only is kept here, 36 bases in frame from base 1. Library preparation used 5' RACE. Sequencing used an Illumina HiSeq 2500. A second PCR of about 6 to 12 cycles was run with a J-beta primer mix and a sample-barcoded 5' primer. A unique molecular identifier was introduced onto each TCR beta cDNA molecule by a template-switch 5' adaptor carrying 12 random nucleotides. Each sample yielded at least 3 million CDR3-containing paired-end reads. First-strand cDNA was synthesized from all RNA with the Mint cDNA synthesis kit, primed by a TRBC-specific oligonucleotide. Following uracil-DNA glycosylase treatment, all cDNA underwent a first 18-cycle PCR with the universal primers M1SS and BC2_uni_R. For the original study's pipeline: For normalization, 1 million high-quality reads, each with a distinct molecular identifier, were randomly selected from each sample. Instead of being binned into consensus sequences, reads with shared molecular identifiers were discarded. MiTCR, run with a Q25 quality threshold and the strictest error-elimination algorithm, handled CDR3 identification, clonotype clustering and error correction. Lower-bound total TCR beta diversity was estimated with a nonparametric unseen species model using Euler transformation. TCRdb redid the processing of the public reads, applying fastp at Q25 and MiXCR, and retained in-frame beta chains. Identical CDR3 protein sequences are pooled into one entry, listed with their most common genes and DNA. TCRdb assigned the V and J calls; the authors' analysis was not used. Within this sample are hundreds of thousands of distinct CDR3 sequences, with about 46% of them counted one time only. Jointly, the top ten make up around a sixth of the sample.

Worth noting for this clonotype: Its cognate antigen has yet to be identified. No much larger clone is present one base from it, and per-base qualities are unavailable.

The specimen sequenced was blood. This TCR was sampled from an older man in good health. The rearranged segments are TRBV20-1 and TRBJ2-4, with TRBD2 as a weak D call on 6 bases. The DNA end is a closer match to TRBJ2-5, so the J assignment may be wrong. The CDR3 amino acid sequence is: CSATTSSETQYF. The nucleotides are TGCAGTGCGACGACTAGTTCAGAGACCCAGTACTTC.